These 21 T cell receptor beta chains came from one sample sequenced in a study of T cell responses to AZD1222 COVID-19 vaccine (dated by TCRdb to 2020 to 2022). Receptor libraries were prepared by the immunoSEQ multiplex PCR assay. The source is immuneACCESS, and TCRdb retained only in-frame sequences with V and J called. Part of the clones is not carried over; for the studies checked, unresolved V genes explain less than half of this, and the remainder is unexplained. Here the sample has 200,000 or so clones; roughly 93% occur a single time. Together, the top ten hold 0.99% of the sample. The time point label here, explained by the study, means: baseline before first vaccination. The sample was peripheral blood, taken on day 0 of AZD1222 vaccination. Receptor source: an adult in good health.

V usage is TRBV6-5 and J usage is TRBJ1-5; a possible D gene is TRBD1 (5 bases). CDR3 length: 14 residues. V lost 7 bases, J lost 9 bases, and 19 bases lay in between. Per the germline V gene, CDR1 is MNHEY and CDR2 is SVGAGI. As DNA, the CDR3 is TGTGCCAGCATTCCGGGACGGACGATCCCGCCCCAGCATTTT. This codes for CASIPGRTIPPQHF.

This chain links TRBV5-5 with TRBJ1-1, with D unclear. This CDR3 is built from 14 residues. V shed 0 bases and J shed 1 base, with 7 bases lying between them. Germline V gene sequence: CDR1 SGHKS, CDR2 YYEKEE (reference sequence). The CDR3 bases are TGTGCCAGCAGCTTGGGGATCACGAACACTGAAGCTTTCTTT. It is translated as CASSLGITNTEAFF.

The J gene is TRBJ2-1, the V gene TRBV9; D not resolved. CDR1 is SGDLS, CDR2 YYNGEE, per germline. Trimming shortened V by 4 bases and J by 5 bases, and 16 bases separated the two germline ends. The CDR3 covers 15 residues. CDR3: CASSRPGEVHNEQFF. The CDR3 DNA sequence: TGTGCCAGCAGCCGGCCCGGAGAGGTGCACAATGAGCAGTTCTTC.

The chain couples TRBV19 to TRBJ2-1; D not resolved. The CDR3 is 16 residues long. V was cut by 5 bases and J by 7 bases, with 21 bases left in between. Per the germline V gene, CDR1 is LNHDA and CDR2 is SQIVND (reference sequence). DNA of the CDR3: TGTGCCAGTAGTCCACCCCTTTGGCAGAAGGGTAATGAGCAGTTCTTC. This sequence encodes CASSPPLWQKGNEQFF.

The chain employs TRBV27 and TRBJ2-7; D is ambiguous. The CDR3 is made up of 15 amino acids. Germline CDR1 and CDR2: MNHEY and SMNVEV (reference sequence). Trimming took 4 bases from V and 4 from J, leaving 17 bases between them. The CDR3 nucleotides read TGTGCCAGCAGTTCGGACGGGCAGGAAGGTTACGAGCAGTACTTC. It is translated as CASSSDGQEGYEQYF.

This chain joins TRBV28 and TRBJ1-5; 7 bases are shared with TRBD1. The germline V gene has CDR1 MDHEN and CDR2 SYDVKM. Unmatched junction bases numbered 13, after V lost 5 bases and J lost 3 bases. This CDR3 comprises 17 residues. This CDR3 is CASSPIYRGPYNQPQHF. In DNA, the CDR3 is TGTGCCAGCAGTCCGATATACAGGGGTCCTTACAATCAGCCCCAGCATTTT. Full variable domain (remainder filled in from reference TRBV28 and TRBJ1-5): DVKVTQSSRYLVKRTGEKVFLECVQDMDHENMFWYRQDPGLGLRLIYFSYDVKMKEKGDIPEGYSVSREKKERFSLILESASTNQTSMYLCASSPIYRGPYNQPQHFGDGTRLSIL.

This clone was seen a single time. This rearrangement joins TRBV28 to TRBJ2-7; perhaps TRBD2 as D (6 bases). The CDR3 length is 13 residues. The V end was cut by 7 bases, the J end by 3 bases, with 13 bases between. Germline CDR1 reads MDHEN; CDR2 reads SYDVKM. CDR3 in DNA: TGTGCCAGCACGGGACTGGTCAGCTACGAGCAGTACTTC. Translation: CASTGLVSYEQYF. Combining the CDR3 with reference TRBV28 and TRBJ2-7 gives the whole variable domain DVKVTQSSRYLVKRTGEKVFLECVQDMDHENMFWYRQDPGLGLRLIYFSYDVKMKEKGDIPEGYSVSREKKERFSLILESASTNQTSMYLCASTGLVSYEQYFGPGTRLTVT.

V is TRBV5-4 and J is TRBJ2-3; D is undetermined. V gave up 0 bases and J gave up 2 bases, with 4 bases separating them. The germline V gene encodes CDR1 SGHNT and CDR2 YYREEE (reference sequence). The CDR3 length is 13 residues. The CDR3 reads CASSLENTDTQYF. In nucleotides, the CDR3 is TGTGCCAGCAGCTTGGAGAACACAGATACGCAGTATTTT. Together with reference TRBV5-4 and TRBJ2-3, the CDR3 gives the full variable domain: ETGVTQSPTHLIKTRGQQVTLRCSSQSGHNTVSWYQQALGQGPQFIFQYYREEENGRGNFPPRFSGLQFPNYSSELNVNALELDDSALYLCASSLENTDTQYFGPGTRLTVL.

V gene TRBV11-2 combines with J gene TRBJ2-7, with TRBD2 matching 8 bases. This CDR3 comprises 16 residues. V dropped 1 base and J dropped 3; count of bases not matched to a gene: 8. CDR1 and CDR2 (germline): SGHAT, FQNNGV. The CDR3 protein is CASSLVPSGGIYEQYF. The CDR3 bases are TGTGCCAGCAGCTTAGTTCCCAGCGGGGGTATCTACGAGCAGTACTTC.

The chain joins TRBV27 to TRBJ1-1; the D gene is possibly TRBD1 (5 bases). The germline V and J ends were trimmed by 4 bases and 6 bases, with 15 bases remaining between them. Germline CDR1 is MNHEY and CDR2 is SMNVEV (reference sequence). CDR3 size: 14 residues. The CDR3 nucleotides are TGTGCCAGCAGTTACCGGAGGGGAGGGTCTGAAGCTTTCTTT. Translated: CASSYRRGGSEAFF.

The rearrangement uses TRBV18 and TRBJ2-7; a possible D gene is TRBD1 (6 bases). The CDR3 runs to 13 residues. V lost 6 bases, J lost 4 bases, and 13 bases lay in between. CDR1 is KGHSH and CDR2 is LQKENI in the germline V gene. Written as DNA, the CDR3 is TGTGCCAGCTCTCCAACGCAGGGGTACGAGCAGTACTTC. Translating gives CASSPTQGYEQYF.

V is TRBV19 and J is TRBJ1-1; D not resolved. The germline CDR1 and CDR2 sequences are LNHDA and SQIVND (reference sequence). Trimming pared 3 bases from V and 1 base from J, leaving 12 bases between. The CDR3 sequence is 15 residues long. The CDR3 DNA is TGTGCCAGTAGTATGGTATTGGGCCAGAACACTGAAGCTTTCTTT. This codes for CASSMVLGQNTEAFF.

The CDR3 coding sequence is TGTGCCAGCAGTGGAGCGGGAGCGAACACCGGGGAGCTGTTTTTT. Translation: CASSGAGANTGELFF. The chain recombines TRBV28 with TRBJ2-2; 8 bases line up with TRBD2. The germline V gene has CDR1 MDHEN and CDR2 SYDVKM. V lost 5 bases and J lost 0; bases outside the gene matches: 2. The CDR3 spans 15 residues.

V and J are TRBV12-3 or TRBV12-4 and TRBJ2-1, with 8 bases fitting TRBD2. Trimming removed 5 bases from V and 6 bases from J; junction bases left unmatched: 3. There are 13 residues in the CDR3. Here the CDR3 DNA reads TGTGCCAGCAGTCCTCTAGCGGGCAATGAGCAGTTCTTC. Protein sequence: CASSPLAGNEQFF.

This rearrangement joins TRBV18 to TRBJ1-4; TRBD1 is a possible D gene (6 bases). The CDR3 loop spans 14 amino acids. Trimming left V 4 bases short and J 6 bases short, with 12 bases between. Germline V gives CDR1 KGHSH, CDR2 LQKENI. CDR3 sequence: CASSLKEGDEKLFF. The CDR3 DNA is TGTGCCAGCTCACTTAAGGAGGGGGATGAAAAACTGTTTTTT.

The CDR3 sequence is CASSLAHGGGYGYTF. CDR3 in DNA: TGTGCCAGCAGCTTGGCCCACGGAGGCGGCTATGGCTACACCTTC. This sequence joins TRBV5-5 and TRBJ1-2; the D is unclear. The V gene lost 0 bases and the J gene lost 4 bases, with 13 bases spanning the gap. The V gene's germline CDR1 is SGHKS and CDR2 YYEKEE (reference sequence). The CDR3 totals 15 residues.

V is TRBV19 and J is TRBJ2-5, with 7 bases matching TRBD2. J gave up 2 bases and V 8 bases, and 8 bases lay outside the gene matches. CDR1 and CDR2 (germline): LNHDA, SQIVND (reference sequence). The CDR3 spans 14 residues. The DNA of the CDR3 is TGTGCCAGTCGACTAGCTTGGGAACAAGAGACCCAGTACTTC. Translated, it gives CASRLAWEQETQYF.

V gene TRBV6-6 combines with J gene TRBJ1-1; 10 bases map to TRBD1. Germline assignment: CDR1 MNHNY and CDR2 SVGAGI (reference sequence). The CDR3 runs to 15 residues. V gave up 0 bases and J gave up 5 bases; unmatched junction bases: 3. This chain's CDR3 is CASSYSTGGRTEAFF. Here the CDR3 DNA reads TGTGCCAGCAGTTACTCGACAGGGGGCCGGACTGAAGCTTTCTTT.

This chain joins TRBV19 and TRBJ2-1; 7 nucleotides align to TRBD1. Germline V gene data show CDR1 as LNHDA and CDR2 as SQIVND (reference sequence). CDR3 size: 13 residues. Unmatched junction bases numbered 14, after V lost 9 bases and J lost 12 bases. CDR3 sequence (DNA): TGTGCCAGCACGGCAGACAGGGCGGGCCGGCAGTTCTTC. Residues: CASTADRAGRQFF.

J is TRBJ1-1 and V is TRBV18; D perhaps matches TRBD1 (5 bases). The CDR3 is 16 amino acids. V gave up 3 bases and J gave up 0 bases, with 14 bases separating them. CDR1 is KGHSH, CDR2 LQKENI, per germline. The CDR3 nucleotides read TGTGCCAGCTCACCCCCCCCAACAGGCATGAACACTGAAGCTTTCTTT. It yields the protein CASSPPPTGMNTEAFF.

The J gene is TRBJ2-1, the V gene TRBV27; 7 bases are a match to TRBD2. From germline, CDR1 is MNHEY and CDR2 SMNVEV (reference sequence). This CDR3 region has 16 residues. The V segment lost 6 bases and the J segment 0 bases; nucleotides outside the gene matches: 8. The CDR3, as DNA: TGTGCCAGCAGCCTATCTAGCGGTACCTCCTACAATGAGCAGTTCTTC. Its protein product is CASSLSSGTSYNEQFF.